Described below is a single T cell receptor beta chain sequence and its context. Different DNA sequences within this sample yield the same CDR3. J was trimmed by 1 base and V by 3 bases; bases with no gene match: 1. Germline loops: CDR1 WNHNN, CDR2 SYGVQD (reference sequence). The CDR3 totals 15 residues. The data were obtained in a study of shared clonotypes between healthy human individuals. Sequencing was performed with immunoSEQ multiplex PCR; in TCRdb, only in-frame clones are kept and a portion is missing. Of some 660,000 clones in the sample, around 73% were seen once. The study drew its donors from healthy HIV-negative adults without recent acute infections or vaccinations.

The source of this sequence is a woman aged 25 to 45 in good health. Sequencing used memory CD4+ T cells sorted from blood. Subset noted: CD45RA-negative fraction. This sequence joins TRBV10-1 and TRBJ2-3, with 10 bases aligning to TRBD2. CDR3 nucleotides: TGCGCCAGCAGTGAAGGACTAGCGGGCACAGATACGCAGTATTTT. Its translation is CASSEGLAGTDTQYF.